This entry lists 15 T cell receptor beta chains sequenced from one sample in a study of CD8+ T cells in alopecia areata. Extraction of RNA preceded its reverse transcription into cDNA, which served as the sequencing template. Libraries were prepared by immunoSEQ multiplex PCR; TCRdb keeps only in-frame clonotypes and omits some of them. In the table there are around 300,000 clones, 60% of which are singletons. Described treatment: oral pan-JAK inhibitor, 5-10 mg twice daily. Sequencing used CD4+ T cells sorted from blood, obtained around week 54, from a patient treated with tofacitinib. These receptors all stem from a human donor with alopecia areata.

The chain couples TRBV10-3 to TRBJ2-1; a weak D match, TRBD2 (6 bases). This CDR3 has 11 amino acids. With 4 bases removed from V and 8 bases from J, the gap between germline ends came to 6 bases. Germline lookup yields CDR1 ENHRY and CDR2 SYGVKD. CDR3 coding DNA: TGTGCCATCAGTGGGGGGGATGAGCAGTTCTTC. Protein product: CAISGGDEQFF.

V and J are TRBV6-5 and TRBJ1-1; D is undetermined. The CDR3 has 11 residues. V was shortened by 5 bases and J by 3 bases, with 4 bases between the two germline ends. Germline V gives CDR1 MNHEY, CDR2 SVGAGI. CDR3 sequence: CASSTDTEAFF. In DNA form, the CDR3 reads TGTGCCAGCAGTACGGACACTGAAGCTTTCTTT.

This clone was detected only once. V is TRBV29-1 and J is TRBJ1-2; TRBD1 agrees at 7 bases. This CDR3 is 12 amino acids long. Germline V gives CDR1 SQVTM, CDR2 ANQGSEA. J gave up 7 bases and V 6 bases, and 8 bases lay outside the gene matches. The CDR3 DNA follows: TGCAGCGTCCACAGGGGAGGAGCTGGCTACACCTTC. Protein product: CSVHRGGAGYTF.

The V gene is TRBV10-3, the J gene TRBJ1-6; D is uncertain. Germline V gene data show CDR1 as ENHRY and CDR2 as SYGVKD. This CDR3 has 14 amino acids. With 4 bases removed from V and 9 bases from J, the gap between germline ends came to 13 bases. The CDR3 DNA follows: TGTGCCATCAGTGTTAGTCCCGCAAGTTCACCCCTCCACTTT. This translates into CAISVSPASSPLHF.

This chain joins TRBV29-1 and TRBJ2-7; 9 nucleotides align to TRBD2. The germline V gene has CDR1 SQVTM and CDR2 ANQGSEA. V dropped 6 bases and J dropped 3; count of bases not matched to a gene: 9. The CDR3 contains 14 residues. This chain's CDR3 is CSVEPNSGGYEQYF. CDR3 nucleotides: TGCAGCGTCGAACCCAATAGCGGGGGCTACGAGCAGTACTTC.

CDR3: CAWSLLHLWYF. The CDR3 bases are TGTGCCTGGAGTCTCCTGCACCTCTGGTACTTC. The chain employs TRBV30 and TRBJ2-7, with D uncertain. Germline V CDR1 and CDR2: GTSNPN, SVGIG (reference sequence). Trimming stripped 2 bases from V and 12 bases from J, with 14 bases between. The CDR3 runs to 11 residues. Full variable domain (remainder filled in from reference TRBV30 and TRBJ2-7): SQTIHQWPATLVQPVGSPLSLECTVEGTSNPNLYWYRQAAGRGLQLLFYSVGIGQISSEVPQNLSASRPQDRQFILSSKKLLLSDSGFYLCAWSLLHLWYFGPGTRLTVT.

This chain links TRBV29-1 with TRBJ2-1, with unresolved D. This CDR3 spans 12 amino acids. The V and J ends lost 8 bases and 2 bases respectively, with 10 bases between them. The germline gives CDR1 SQVTM, CDR2 ANQGSEA. CDR3 amino acids: CSQNGAYNEQFF. CDR3 in DNA: TGCAGCCAAAATGGGGCCTACAATGAGCAGTTCTTC.

This clone was seen just once. The CDR3 sequence is CASSLGSTGETQYF. The DNA of the CDR3 is TGCGCCAGCAGCTTGGGATCCACGGGAGAGACCCAGTACTTC. The chain uses TRBV5-1 and TRBJ2-5; no definite D call. Trimming left V 0 bases short and J 4 bases short, with 10 bases between. The CDR3 is 14 amino acids. Germline V gives CDR1 SGHRS, CDR2 YFSETQ.

The V gene is TRBV11-1, the J gene TRBJ1-6, with D perhaps TRBD1 (5 bases). With 4 bases removed from V and 9 bases from J, the gap between germline ends came to 19 bases. CDR1 is SGHAT, CDR2 FQDESV, per germline (reference sequence). The CDR3 sequence is 16 residues long. The CDR3 nucleotides are TGTGCCAGCAGCTCGCAGGGTACCGGGACCGGTTCACCCCTCCACTTT. As protein: CASSSQGTGTGSPLHF.

This clone was seen a few times. This sequence joins TRBV4-1 and TRBJ2-1; D gene unclear. CDR3 size: 15 residues. Trimming pared 1 base from V and 2 bases from J, leaving 9 bases between. Germline CDR1 is MGHRA and CDR2 is YSYEKL. DNA for the CDR3: TGCGCCAGCAGCCAAGGGCCCCAGGCCTACAATGAGCAGTTCTTC. The encoded protein is CASSQGPQAYNEQFF.

This clone was picked up a small number of times. V usage is TRBV9 and J usage is TRBJ1-2; D gene uncertain. Germline loops: CDR1 SGDLS, CDR2 YYNGEE. This CDR3 has 13 amino acids. V shed 3 bases and J shed 1 base, with 7 bases lying between them. The CDR3 is CASSASSNYGYTF. CDR3 coding DNA: TGTGCCAGCAGCGCATCGAGTAACTATGGCTACACCTTC. The full variable domain, rest sourced from reference TRBV9 and TRBJ1-2, is DSGVTQTPKHLITATGQRVTLRCSPRSGDLSVYWYQQSLDQGLQFLIQYYNGEERAKGNILERFSAQQFPDLHSELNLSSLELGDSALYFCASSASSNYGYTFGSGTRLTVV.

The gene calls are TRBV11-2 and TRBJ2-1; D is perhaps TRBD2 (7 bases). Germline assignment: CDR1 SGHAT and CDR2 FQNNGV. The CDR3 loop spans 14 amino acids. V shed 5 bases and J shed 8 bases, with 16 bases lying between them. As DNA, the CDR3 is TGTGCCAGCAGCCGGGAAGGGGGGGCATATGAGCAGTTCTTC. Its translation: CASSREGGAYEQFF.

This chain uses TRBV14 with TRBJ1-2; 7 bases line up with TRBD1. The CDR3 totals 13 residues. J lost 5 bases, V lost 4 bases, and 4 bases had no gene match. The germline V gene encodes CDR1 SGHDN and CDR2 FVKESK. As DNA, the CDR3 is TGTGCCAGCAGCCCCCGGGACAGTTATGGCTACACCTTC. Translating gives CASSPRDSYGYTF.

The gene calls are TRBV5-1 and TRBJ2-6; TRBD2 might be the D (6 bases). This CDR3 is 17 amino acids long. Germline V lookup: CDR1 SGHRS, CDR2 YFSETQ. The V and J ends lost 3 bases and 0 bases respectively, with 13 bases between them. The CDR3 sequence: CASSWRGFRSGANVLTF. The CDR3, as DNA: TGCGCCAGCAGCTGGAGGGGTTTCCGCTCTGGGGCCAACGTCCTGACTTTC.

This rearrangement joins TRBV30 to TRBJ1-1; D gene ambiguous. Trimming took 2 bases from V and 2 from J, leaving 9 bases between them. The CDR3 extends over 13 amino acids. The germline gives CDR1 GTSNPN, CDR2 SVGIG (reference sequence). The CDR3 DNA reads TGTGCCTGGAGTCGGCGGCCCAACACTGAAGCTTTCTTT. This encodes CAWSRRPNTEAFF.